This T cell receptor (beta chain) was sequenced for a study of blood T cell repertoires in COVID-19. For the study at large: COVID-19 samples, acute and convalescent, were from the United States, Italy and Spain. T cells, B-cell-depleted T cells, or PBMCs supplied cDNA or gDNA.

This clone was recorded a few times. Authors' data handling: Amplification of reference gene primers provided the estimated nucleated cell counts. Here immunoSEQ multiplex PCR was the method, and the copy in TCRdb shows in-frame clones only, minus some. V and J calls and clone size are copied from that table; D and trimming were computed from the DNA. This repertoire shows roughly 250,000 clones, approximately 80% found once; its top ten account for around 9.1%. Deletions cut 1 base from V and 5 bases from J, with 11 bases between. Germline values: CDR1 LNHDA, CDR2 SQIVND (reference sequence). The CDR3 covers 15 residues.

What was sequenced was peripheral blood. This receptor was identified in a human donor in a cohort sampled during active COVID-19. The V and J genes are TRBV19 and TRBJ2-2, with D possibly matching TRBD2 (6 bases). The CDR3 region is CASSIGGVSTGELFF. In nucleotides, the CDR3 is TGTGCCAGTAGTATAGGGGGGGTTTCGACCGGGGAGCTGTTTTTT. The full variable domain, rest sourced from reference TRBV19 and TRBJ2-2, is DGGITQSPKYLFRKEGQNVTLSCEQNLNHDAMYWYRQDPGQGLRLIYYSQIVNDFQKGDIAEGYSVSREKKESFPLTVTSAQKNPTAFYLCASSIGGVSTGELFFGEGSRLTVL.